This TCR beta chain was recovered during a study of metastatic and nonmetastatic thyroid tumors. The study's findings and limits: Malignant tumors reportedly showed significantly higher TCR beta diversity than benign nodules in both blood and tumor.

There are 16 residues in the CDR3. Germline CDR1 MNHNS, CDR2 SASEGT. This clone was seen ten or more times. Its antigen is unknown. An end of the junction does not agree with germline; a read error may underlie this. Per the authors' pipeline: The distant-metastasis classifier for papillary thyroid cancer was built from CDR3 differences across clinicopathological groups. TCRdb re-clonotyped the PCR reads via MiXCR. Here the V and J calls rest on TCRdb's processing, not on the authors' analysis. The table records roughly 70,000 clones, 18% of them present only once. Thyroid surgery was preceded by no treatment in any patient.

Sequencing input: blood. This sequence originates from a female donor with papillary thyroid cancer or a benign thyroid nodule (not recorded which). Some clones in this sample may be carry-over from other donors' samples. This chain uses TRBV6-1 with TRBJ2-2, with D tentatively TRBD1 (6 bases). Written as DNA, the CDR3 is TGTGCCAGCAGGCCCCCCTCGCAGGGGAACGCCGGGGAGCTGTTTTTT. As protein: CASRPPSQGNAGELFF.